The 17 T cell receptor beta chains listed next were all sequenced from one sample in a study of PD-1 blockade in classical Hodgkin lymphoma. Exposure to brentuximab vedotin varied, and each patient had relapsed following autologous stem cell transplantation. Generated by immunoSEQ multiplex PCR, the TCRdb table keeps only in-frame clones and is missing some. The data hold 12,000 or so clones, with about 85% observed a single time. Specimen: peripheral blood mononuclear cells (PBMCs), collected at baseline. These receptors came from a human donor with classical Hodgkin lymphoma.

This clone appeared once. The chain uses TRBV19 and TRBJ1-4; D is perhaps TRBD1 (6 bases). V dropped 3 bases and J dropped 8 bases, with 16 bases sitting between them. Germline V gene sequence: CDR1 LNHDA, CDR2 SQIVND (reference sequence). This CDR3 has 15 amino acids. CDR3 DNA sequence: TGTGCCAGTAGTATCCCGGGACAAAAAACGGAAAAACTGTTTTTT. This gives the protein CASSIPGQKTEKLFF.

This clone is a singleton in its sample. The chain has TRBV27 and TRBJ2-7; tentatively, D is TRBD1 (6 bases). CDR1 and CDR2 from the germline V gene are MNHEY and SMNVEV (reference sequence). The V end was cut by 0 bases, the J end by 9 bases, with 18 bases between. This CDR3 is built from 15 residues. The CDR3 region has the DNA TGTGCCAGCAGTTTATCGGGACATTTACCACTCGGGCAGTACTTC. Translating it yields CASSLSGHLPLGQYF.

This chain joins TRBV7-2 and TRBJ1-2; 7 bases agree with TRBD1. Per germline, CDR1 SGHTA and CDR2 FQGNSA. The CDR3 is made up of 12 amino acids. V lost 7 bases to trimming and J lost 4 bases; unmatched junction nucleotides: 3. The CDR3 bases are TGTGCCAGCACCAGGGACAGCTATGGCTACACCTTC. The encoded protein is CASTRDSYGYTF.

The CDR3 region has the DNA TGCGCCAGCAGCCAAGAGGCCAATGAGCAGTTCTTC. As protein: CASSQEANEQFF. The genes are TRBV4-1 and TRBJ2-1; no firm D call. Per germline, CDR1 MGHRA and CDR2 YSYEKL. The CDR3 is 12 amino acids. V was trimmed by 0 bases and J by 6 bases, leaving 3 bases between them.

This rearrangement joins TRBV11-2 to TRBJ2-2; tentatively, D is TRBD1 (6 bases). Looked up from germline, CDR1 is SGHAT and CDR2 is FQNNGV. Deletions cut 5 bases from V and 4 bases from J, with 11 bases between. This CDR3 comprises 14 residues. The CDR3 here is CASSRLQGTGELFF. CDR3 sequence (DNA): TGTGCCAGCAGCCGACTACAGGGCACCGGGGAGCTGTTTTTT.

This chain connects TRBV28 to TRBJ1-2; unclear D gene. This CDR3 is built from 15 residues. The ends were cut back, 0 bases at V and 1 base at J, with 9 bases in the middle. CDR1 and CDR2 from the germline V gene are MDHEN and SYDVKM. The CDR3 bases are TGTGCCAGCAGTTTATGGTCAGGAGGTAACTATGGCTACACCTTC. This codes for CASSLWSGGNYGYTF.

This chain links TRBV9 with TRBJ2-5; D possibly corresponds to TRBD2 (6 bases). V lost 4 bases and J lost 2, with 21 bases in between. Germline CDR1 and CDR2: SGDLS and YYNGEE. The CDR3 has 17 residues. This chain's CDR3 is CASSPKDRLVEQETQYF. Written as DNA, the CDR3 is TGTGCCAGCAGCCCCAAGGACCGACTAGTCGAACAAGAGACCCAGTACTTC.

This clone is deemed medium-sized. The V call is TRBV6-1, the J call TRBJ2-1; TRBD2 matches at 15 bases. CDR3 length: 17 amino acids. CDR1 and CDR2 (germline): MNHNS, SASEGT. The V gene end was trimmed by 4 bases and the J gene end by 6 bases; junction bases not matched to a gene: 7. CDR3 coding DNA: TGTGCCAGCAGTGGGACTAGCGGGAGGGAAACACGCAATGAGCAGTTCTTC. Translating gives CASSGTSGRETRNEQFF.

The chain joins TRBV7-9 to TRBJ2-5; the D gene is possibly TRBD2 (5 bases). Looked up from germline, CDR1 is SEHNR and CDR2 is FQNEAQ (reference sequence). With 5 bases removed from V and 5 bases from J, the gap between germline ends came to 18 bases. This CDR3 region has 15 residues. In DNA form, the CDR3 reads TGTGCCAGCAGCCTCATTGGCGGTGAGCGGGAGACCCAGTACTTC. This codes for CASSLIGGERETQYF.

The chain employs TRBV19 and TRBJ2-7; perhaps TRBD1 as D (5 bases). The V gene lost 5 bases and the J gene lost 3 bases, with 17 bases spanning the gap. This CDR3 has 15 amino acids. The germline CDR1 and CDR2 sequences are LNHDA and SQIVND (reference sequence). For the CDR3, the DNA is TGTGCCAGTAGTTCAACAGGCGGTACCCACTACGAGCAGTACTTC. Translated: CASSSTGGTHYEQYF.

The chain carries TRBV27 and TRBJ2-7; 7 bases agree with TRBD1. Germline assignment: CDR1 MNHEY and CDR2 SMNVEV (reference sequence). Trimming at V came to 7 bases and at J to 5 bases, leaving 8 bases not matched to a gene. This CDR3 has 13 amino acids. DNA of the CDR3: TGTGCCAGCACTTCTCAGGGGGTTGACGAGCAGTACTTC. Translating it yields CASTSQGVDEQYF.

This clone was observed a handful of times. The chain combines TRBV27 with TRBJ1-6, with a possible D match to TRBD1 (5 bases). Per the germline V gene, CDR1 is MNHEY and CDR2 is SMNVEV (reference sequence). The V and J ends lost 5 bases and 4 bases respectively, with 6 bases between them. This CDR3 has 13 amino acids. As DNA, the CDR3 is TGTGCCAGCAGTCAGGGTTATAATTCACCCCTCCACTTT. Amino acid sequence: CASSQGYNSPLHF.

The chain recombines TRBV28 with TRBJ1-4; 7 nucleotides agree with TRBD1. The CDR3 sequence is 15 residues long. Trimming cost V 5 bases and J 8 bases; bases outside gene matches: 11. Per germline, CDR1 MDHEN and CDR2 SYDVKM. The CDR3 loop is CASSTQDRVGEKLFF. The CDR3 DNA reads as TGTGCCAGCAGTACCCAAGACAGGGTCGGGGAAAAACTGTTTTTT.

The chain joins TRBV7-6 to TRBJ2-3; tentatively, D is TRBD2 (6 bases). V shed 2 bases and J shed 0 bases, with 9 bases lying between them. The V gene's germline CDR1 is SGHVS and CDR2 FNYEAQ. The CDR3 consists of 15 residues. The CDR3 sequence is CASSLLGGSTDTQYF. The CDR3, as DNA: TGTGCCAGCAGCTTATTGGGGGGAAGCACAGATACGCAGTATTTT.

CDR3 protein: CASNPIQGSTGELFF. CDR3 nucleotides: TGTGCCAGCAACCCAATACAGGGAAGCACCGGGGAGCTGTTTTTT. The chain combines TRBV28 with TRBJ2-2, with a weak D call TRBD1 (6 bases). V was shortened by 7 bases and J by 4 bases, with 16 bases between the two germline ends. Germline V gene sequence: CDR1 MDHEN, CDR2 SYDVKM. This CDR3 is built from 15 residues.

This clone appeared a single time. The chain employs TRBV7-9 and TRBJ2-2; tentatively, D is TRBD1 (6 bases). This CDR3 contains 15 residues. Deletions cut 5 bases from V and 6 bases from J, with 16 bases between. CDR1 is SEHNR, CDR2 FQNEAQ, per germline (reference sequence). Written as DNA, the CDR3 is TGTGCCAGCAGCCCGGACAGTTTTTCCCCCGGGGAGCTGTTTTTT. This codes for CASSPDSFSPGELFF.

This chain links TRBV19 with TRBJ1-5; TRBD1 aligns across 9 bases. V lost 10 bases and J lost 2; bases outside the gene matches: 9. Germline V gene sequence: CDR1 LNHDA, CDR2 SQIVND (reference sequence). The CDR3 has 15 residues. CDR3 in amino acids: CATLGTGLGNQPQHF. In DNA, the CDR3 is TGTGCCACCCTCGGGACAGGGTTGGGCAATCAGCCCCAGCATTTT.